This entry lists 24 T cell receptor beta chains sequenced from one sample in a study of T cells after yellow fever vaccination. TCRdb reprocessed the 5' RACE reads with MiXCR, giving one entry per CDR3 protein. The sample yields about 580,000 distinct CDR3 sequences, 17% seen once. The specimen comprised PBMCs, sampled 4 to 5 days after the first yellow fever vaccination. These receptor sequences come from a man between 18 and 35 years old who received the YFV17D yellow fever vaccine.

The CDR3 DNA follows: TGTGCCAGCAGCCTCGGCGGCACCATATATTTT. This encodes CASSLGGTIYF. The chain joins TRBV6-5 to TRBJ1-3; D gene ambiguous. V lost 6 bases and J 9 bases, leaving 9 bases between the germline ends. The length of the CDR3 is 11 residues. Looked up from germline, CDR1 is MNHEY and CDR2 is SVGAGI.

This chain links TRBV15 with TRBJ2-7, with D hard to call. Germline-derived CDR1 and CDR2 are LNHNV and YYDKDF (reference sequence). The CDR3 totals 16 residues. Trimming shortened V by 0 bases and J by 4 bases, and 16 bases separated the two germline ends. The CDR3 is CATSRDPPRQSYEQYF. The CDR3 DNA is TGTGCCACCAGCAGAGATCCCCCCCGACAAAGTTACGAGCAGTACTTC.

This clonotype has just a few counts. Here the CDR3 reads CSVRLGLGIGAKNIQYF. CDR3 in DNA: TGCAGCGTTCGACTTGGGCTGGGAATTGGAGCCAAAAACATTCAGTACTTC. The rearrangement uses TRBV29-1 and TRBJ2-4; no clear D. The CDR3 runs to 17 residues. V lost 5 bases and J lost 0, with 20 bases in between. In germline, CDR1 is SQVTM, CDR2 ANQGSEA.

The chain uses TRBV20-1 and TRBJ2-1; the match to TRBD2 covers 11 bases. The ends lost 1 base at V and 10 bases at J; junction bases unmatched: 3. Looked up from germline, CDR1 is DFQATT and CDR2 is SNEGSKA (reference sequence). The CDR3 is 13 residues long. CDR3 DNA: TGCAGTGCTAGAGCGCGGACTAGCGGGGAGCAGTTCTTC. This codes for CSARARTSGEQFF.

This clonotype showed up just a few times. CDR3 sequence: CASSKAGEETQYF. For the CDR3, the DNA is TGTGCCAGCAGCAAAGCTGGGGAAGAGACCCAGTACTTC. The gene calls are TRBV21-1 and TRBJ2-5. TRBV21-1 has pseudogene status. The CDR3 contains 13 residues.

This clonotype was detected a few times. The chain has TRBV2 and TRBJ2-7; TRBD2 aligns across 11 bases. With 6 bases clipped from V and 3 bases from J, the junction kept 13 bases outside the gene matches. CDR1 SNHLY and CDR2 FYNNEI come from the germline V gene. This CDR3 comprises 17 residues. CDR3 amino acids: CASSPPADSGGVYEQYV. CDR3 nucleotide sequence: TGTGCCAGCAGCCCCCCGGCCGATAGCGGGGGGGTCTACGAGCAGTACGTC.

This clonotype was detected ten times or more. This sequence joins TRBV7-9 and TRBJ2-5; 13 nucleotides match TRBD2. CDR1 and CDR2 (germline): SEHNR, FQNEAQ (reference sequence). The ends lost 6 bases at V and 2 bases at J; junction bases unmatched: 3. The CDR3 totals 15 residues. The DNA for the CDR3 is TGTGCCAGCAGTTTGGGACTAGCGGGGCAAGAGACCCAGTACTTC. Protein sequence: CASSLGLAGQETQYF.

This clonotype was counted at least ten times. The chain recombines TRBV5-1 with TRBJ1-2, with a possible D match to TRBD1 (5 bases). V was pared by 0 bases and J by 2 bases, with 8 bases between. From germline, CDR1 is SGHRS and CDR2 YFSETQ. The CDR3 consists of 14 residues. The CDR3 DNA is TGCGCCAGCAGCTTGGCCCGGACAAACTATGGCTACACCTTC. Translated, it gives CASSLARTNYGYTF.

The V and J genes are TRBV12-3 or TRBV12-4 and TRBJ1-1; D remains unclear. The CDR3 sequence is 11 residues long. V lost 4 bases and J 6 bases, leaving 6 bases between the germline ends. The CDR3 here is CASSWMAEAFF. CDR3 nucleotide sequence: TGTGCCAGCAGTTGGATGGCTGAAGCTTTCTTT.

The V call is TRBV20-1, the J call TRBJ2-5; D not certain. This CDR3 contains 13 residues. V lost 0 bases, J lost 5 bases, and 10 bases lay in between. Germline lookup yields CDR1 DFQATT and CDR2 SNEGSKA (reference sequence). This CDR3 is CSARDLITETQYF. CDR3 coding DNA: TGCAGTGCTAGAGATCTGATCACGGAGACCCAGTACTTC.

Many counts were recorded for this clonotype. V and J are TRBV5-4 and TRBJ2-5; weak D call: TRBD1 (6 bases). The CDR3 totals 16 residues. CDR1 is SGHNT and CDR2 is YYREEE in the germline V gene (reference sequence). The V end was cut by 4 bases, the J end by 3 bases, with 19 bases between. CDR3 nucleotide sequence: TGTGCCAGCAGCCCGCGCGGACAGCAATCTAAAGAGACCCAGTACTTC. It yields the protein CASSPRGQQSKETQYF.

V gene TRBV20-1 combines with J gene TRBJ2-3; TRBD2 is a possible D gene (5 bases). The ends were cut back, 3 bases at V and 5 bases at J, with 18 bases in the middle. Germline-derived CDR1 and CDR2 are DFQATT and SNEGSKA (reference sequence). This CDR3 comprises 15 residues. The CDR3 reads CSASVWAVARDTQYF. CDR3 coding DNA: TGCAGTGCTAGTGTTTGGGCGGTAGCGAGAGATACGCAGTATTTT.

This clonotype turned up a few times. The chain has TRBV5-5 and TRBJ2-3; a possible D gene is TRBD2 (6 bases). Germline V gene data show CDR1 as SGHKS and CDR2 as YYEKEE (reference sequence). V shed 4 bases and J shed 4 bases, with 22 bases lying between them. The CDR3 extends over 17 amino acids. The CDR3 protein is CASSRSMAEGRADTQYF. As DNA, the CDR3 is TGTGCCAGCAGCCGATCCATGGCGGAGGGTCGAGCAGATACGCAGTATTTT.

This clonotype has only one observation. The germline gene is not matched at one end of the junction; a read error may be the cause. V gene TRBV5-1 combines with J gene TRBJ2-2; no firm D call. This CDR3 contains 14 residues. The V gene's germline CDR1 is SGHRS and CDR2 YFSETQ. The CDR3: CAISPPHAPGELFF. CDR3 nucleotides: TGCGCCATCAGCCCGCCTCACGCACCCGGGGAGCTGTTTTTT.

This clonotype was seen a few times. V usage is TRBV4-1 and J usage is TRBJ2-1; 12 bases fit TRBD2. The germline gives CDR1 MGHRA, CDR2 YSYEKL. The CDR3 totals 18 residues. V was pared by 4 bases and J by 0 bases, with 7 bases of the junction left unmatched. The CDR3 DNA sequence: TGCGCCAGCAGCCCCACTAGCGGGGGGCCAAGCTCCTACAATGAGCAGTTCTTC. Translating it yields CASSPTSGGPSSYNEQFF.

The chain couples TRBV20-1 to TRBJ2-4, with D unresolved. Germline V lookup: CDR1 DFQATT, CDR2 SNEGSKA (reference sequence). The CDR3 contains 16 residues. V lost 0 bases and J lost 0, with 12 bases in between. CDR3 region: CSARDPLFIAKNIQYF. CDR3 DNA: TGCAGTGCTAGAGATCCCCTTTTTATAGCCAAAAACATTCAGTACTTC.

The chain couples TRBV27 to TRBJ2-3; 8 bases match TRBD1. The CDR3 has 15 residues. V lost 4 bases to trimming and J lost 1 base; unmatched junction nucleotides: 4. The V gene's germline CDR1 is MNHEY and CDR2 SMNVEV (reference sequence). Here the CDR3 reads CASSWTGSGTDTQYF. DNA of the CDR3: TGTGCCAGCAGTTGGACAGGGTCGGGCACAGATACGCAGTATTTT.

J is TRBJ2-3 and V is TRBV7-2, with 10 positions matching TRBD2. The CDR3 sequence is 14 residues long. Losses at the gene ends were 7 bases for V and 7 bases for J; bases not matched to a gene: 8. Per the germline V gene, CDR1 is SGHTA and CDR2 is FQGNSA. The DNA for the CDR3 is TGTGCCAGCATCATAGCGGGGGGATCACATACGCAGTATTTT. Protein: CASIIAGGSHTQYF. Looking up the rest from reference TRBV7-2 and TRBJ2-3 gives the full variable domain: GAGVSQSPSNKVTEKGKDVELRCDPISGHTALYWYRQSLGQGLEFLIYFQGNSAPDKSGLPSDRFSAERTGGSVSTLTIQRTQQEDSAVYLCASIIAGGSHTQYFGPGTRLTVL.

The CDR3 reads CAWSIDRDYEQYF. In DNA, the CDR3 is TGTGCCTGGAGTATCGACAGGGACTACGAGCAGTACTTC. The chain uses TRBV30 and TRBJ2-7; 7 bases line up with TRBD1. The J segment lost 3 bases and the V segment lost 2 bases, leaving 4 bases of the junction unmatched. The CDR3 is made up of 13 amino acids. The germline V gene encodes CDR1 GTSNPN and CDR2 SVGIG (reference sequence). The entire variable domain, with the rest obtained from reference TRBV30 and TRBJ2-7, is as follows: SQTIHQWPATLVQPVGSPLSLECTVEGTSNPNLYWYRQAAGRGLQLLFYSVGIGQISSEVPQNLSASRPQDRQFILSSKKLLLSDSGFYLCAWSIDRDYEQYFGPGTRLTVT.

This clonotype came up a few times. The chain uses TRBV6-1 and TRBJ1-5, with 7 positions matching TRBD1. The CDR3 runs to 14 residues. The V and J ends lost 6 bases and 9 bases, in that order; junction bases with no gene match: 11. Germline-derived CDR1 and CDR2 are MNHNS and SASEGT. The CDR3 DNA is TGTGCCAGCAGGACACGGGACAGCCGCGCGCCCCAGCATTTT. Protein: CASRTRDSRAPQHF.

V usage is TRBV9 and J usage is TRBJ2-7; tentatively, D is TRBD1 (6 bases). The CDR3 has 15 amino acids. Trimming shortened V by 3 bases and J by 1 base, and 14 bases separated the two germline ends. Germline assignment: CDR1 SGDLS and CDR2 YYNGEE. CDR3 loop: CASSGRGQKSYEQYF. In nucleotides, the CDR3 is TGTGCCAGCAGCGGTAGAGGACAGAAGTCCTACGAGCAGTACTTC.

This clonotype was picked up a small number of times. V and J are TRBV20-1 and TRBJ1-2, with D unresolved. The CDR3 runs to 10 residues. V gave up 3 bases and J gave up 8 bases, with 7 bases separating them. Germline loops: CDR1 DFQATT, CDR2 SNEGSKA (reference sequence). The CDR3 is CSARGAGYTF. The CDR3 nucleotides read TGCAGTGCTAGGGGAGCCGGCTACACCTTC.

The rearrangement links TRBV29-1 to TRBJ1-1, with D hard to call. There are 12 residues in the CDR3. Trimming removed 6 bases from V and 1 base from J, with 9 bases in between. CDR1 is SQVTM, CDR2 ANQGSEA, per germline. In DNA form, the CDR3 reads TGCAGCGTGAGTTCACGGAACACTGAAGCTTTCTTT. Translating it yields CSVSSRNTEAFF.

The chain employs TRBV11-1 and TRBJ2-5; 11 bases match TRBD2. This CDR3 is built from 18 residues. V lost 5 bases and J lost 1; bases outside the gene matches: 12. CDR1 SGHAT and CDR2 FQDESV come from the germline V gene (reference sequence). CDR3 region: CASSPGHPSGGLQETQYF. For the CDR3, the DNA is TGTGCCAGCAGCCCGGGCCACCCTAGCGGGGGGCTCCAAGAGACCCAGTACTTC.